Below, one T cell receptor (beta chain) is given with its context. This CDR3 spans 14 amino acids. Trimming stripped 1 base from V and 4 bases from J, with 7 bases between. Germline assignment: CDR1 LGHNA and CDR2 YNFKEQ. Profiled with immunoSEQ multiplex PCR; TCRdb holds only in-frame clones, not every one. There are some 45,000 clones in the sample; roughly 94% occur only once, and 5% to 7% lies in the top ten. This specimen belongs to a study of T cell changes during pregnancy in multiple sclerosis. This specimen was CD8+ T cells from peripheral blood mononuclear cells, taken in the first trimester of pregnancy. The source of this sequence is a female donor with multiple sclerosis, enrolled in a pregnancy study. The V and J genes are TRBV4-2 and TRBJ1-4, with D unclear. This chain's CDR3 is CASSQVRGNEKLFF. CDR3 nucleotides: TGTGCCAGCAGCCAAGTACGGGGTAATGAAAAACTGTTTTTT.